This is a list of T cell receptor beta chains from one sample in a study of neurological immune-mediated disorders. Each CDR3 protein is one row after TCRdb ran MiXCR on the 5' RACE reads. The sample carries about 50,000 distinct CDR3 sequences, over 9% recorded once. Sequencing input: PBMCs. Receptors were obtained from a man in his 70s with HTLV-1-associated myelopathy (HAM/TSP). CDR3s include the opening cysteine and the closing phenylalanine or tryptophan. A D gene is named only where the DNA matches it firmly.

J gene: TRBJ2-7; V gene: TRBV4-1; D gene: TRBD2; CDR3 protein: CASSQAGGSDEQYF
J gene: TRBJ1-6; V gene: TRBV3-1; D gene: .; CDR3 protein: CASSPDLRSPLHF
J gene: TRBJ2-5; V gene: TRBV7-6; D gene: TRBD2; CDR3 protein: CASTRRGSGRALETQYF
J gene: TRBJ2-7; V gene: TRBV14; D gene: .; CDR3 protein: CASSQGLGREQYF
J gene: TRBJ2-4; V gene: TRBV5-1; D gene: TRBD2; CDR3 protein: CASSLAEVAGAGNIQYF
J gene: TRBJ2-7; V gene: TRBV27; D gene: TRBD2; CDR3 protein: CASSLASGPVYEQYF
J gene: TRBJ1-1; V gene: TRBV12-3/TRBV12-4; D gene: .; CDR3 protein: CASSLEGGTEAFF
J gene: TRBJ2-1; V gene: TRBV6-2/TRBV6-3; D gene: TRBD2; CDR3 protein: CASSYTGRGIDEQFF
J gene: TRBJ2-5; V gene: TRBV9; D gene: TRBD1; CDR3 protein: CASSYRTGAYQETQYF
J gene: TRBJ1-1; V gene: TRBV7-2; D gene: .; CDR3 protein: CASSLGYMNTEAFF
J gene: TRBJ2-2; V gene: TRBV11-2; D gene: .; CDR3 protein: CASSLRLETGELFF
J gene: TRBJ2-7; V gene: TRBV7-2; D gene: TRBD2; CDR3 protein: CASSFTSGYEQYF
J gene: TRBJ2-2; V gene: TRBV7-3; D gene: .; CDR3 protein: CASSPQGTNTGELFF
J gene: TRBJ2-7; V gene: TRBV20-1; D gene: .; CDR3 protein: CSASAGGLEQYF
J gene: TRBJ2-7; V gene: TRBV29-1; D gene: .; CDR3 protein: CSAAGSYYEQYF
J gene: TRBJ2-1; V gene: TRBV19; D gene: .; CDR3 protein: CASSTRRDLNNEQFF
J gene: TRBJ2-7; V gene: TRBV7-3; D gene: TRBD2; CDR3 protein: CASSLGGTSAYEQYF
J gene: TRBJ2-1; V gene: TRBV29-1; D gene: .; CDR3 protein: CSGATYGNEQFF
J gene: TRBJ2-5; V gene: TRBV7-3; D gene: TRBD1; CDR3 protein: CASSPVGTGTQETQYF
J gene: TRBJ2-5; V gene: TRBV7-8; D gene: .; CDR3 protein: CASSLVQGGTQYF
J gene: TRBJ2-7; V gene: TRBV2; D gene: TRBD2; CDR3 protein: CASRGTTSGTTYEQYF
J gene: TRBJ2-1; V gene: TRBV3-1; D gene: TRBD2; CDR3 protein: CASSPVRGTSGLQGEQFF
J gene: TRBJ2-1; V gene: TRBV12-3/TRBV12-4; D gene: TRBD1; CDR3 protein: CASRGRDRGLLAGVNEQFF
J gene: TRBJ2-1; V gene: TRBV5-1; D gene: .; CDR3 protein: CASSLEVGREQFF
J gene: TRBJ2-3; V gene: TRBV7-2; D gene: .; CDR3 protein: CASSLLQDTQYF
J gene: TRBJ2-7; V gene: TRBV18; D gene: .; CDR3 protein: CASSQNWGTSNSYEQYF
J gene: TRBJ2-5; V gene: TRBV7-2; D gene: TRBD2; CDR3 protein: CASSFSPGGQWETQYF
J gene: TRBJ2-5; V gene: TRBV29-1; D gene: .; CDR3 protein: CSVVIGETQYF
J gene: TRBJ2-3; V gene: TRBV18; D gene: TRBD1; CDR3 protein: CASSPRTGNADTQYF
J gene: TRBJ2-5; V gene: TRBV6-5; D gene: .; CDR3 protein: CASSYYSQETQYF
J gene: TRBJ2-3; V gene: TRBV7-2; D gene: TRBD2; CDR3 protein: CASSLGTSFDTQYF
J gene: TRBJ2-1; V gene: TRBV11-2; D gene: TRBD2; CDR3 protein: CASSLGSGTSGNNEQFF
J gene: TRBJ2-1; V gene: TRBV7-9; D gene: .; CDR3 protein: CASRSRRGTLHNEQFF
J gene: TRBJ2-2; V gene: TRBV11-2; D gene: .; CDR3 protein: CASSFTTTNTGELFF
J gene: TRBJ1-1; V gene: TRBV5-1; D gene: .; CDR3 protein: CASSLKGYGEAFF
J gene: TRBJ2-2; V gene: TRBV5-1; D gene: .; CDR3 protein: CASSSLGGTREMFF
J gene: TRBJ2-7; V gene: TRBV12-3/TRBV12-4; D gene: .; CDR3 protein: CASSLAPGIEQYF
J gene: TRBJ1-3; V gene: TRBV12-3/TRBV12-4; D gene: .; CDR3 protein: CASSFGIGDTIYF
J gene: TRBJ2-4; V gene: TRBV18; D gene: .; CDR3 protein: CASSLQDRAKNIQYF
J gene: TRBJ2-2; V gene: TRBV5-5; D gene: .; CDR3 protein: CATLKEGTNTGELFF
J gene: TRBJ2-1; V gene: TRBV20-1; D gene: .; CDR3 protein: CSARAGRTNEQFF